These 15 T cell receptor beta chains originate from one sample sequenced in a study of cytomegalovirus exposure and HLA in healthy donors. 60 Vbeta and 13 Jbeta primers were used in PCR. The method was immunoSEQ multiplex PCR; TCRdb's version includes in-frame clones alone and lacks a portion of them. The sample records some 130,000 clones, about two thirds being singletons. Material: PBMCs. Every receptor here comes from a woman between 55 and 75 years old in good health and CMV-seropositive.

This sequence joins TRBV19 and TRBJ2-3; 9 bases agree with TRBD2. Per germline, CDR1 LNHDA and CDR2 SQIVND (reference sequence). V shed 1 base and J 4 bases; nucleotides not matched to a gene: 3. This CDR3 comprises 15 residues. The CDR3: CASSIGAGGADTQYF. The CDR3 DNA follows: TGTGCCAGTAGTATAGGAGCGGGGGGCGCAGATACGCAGTATTTT. Full variable domain (outside the CDR3, taken from reference TRBV19 and TRBJ2-3): DGGITQSPKYLFRKEGQNVTLSCEQNLNHDAMYWYRQDPGQGLRLIYYSQIVNDFQKGDIAEGYSVSREKKESFPLTVTSAQKNPTAFYLCASSIGAGGADTQYFGPGTRLTVL.

V gene TRBV19 combines with J gene TRBJ2-1; TRBD2 agrees at 10 bases. This CDR3 contains 15 residues. CDR1 and CDR2 from the germline V gene are LNHDA and SQIVND (reference sequence). V shed 6 bases, J shed 9 bases, and the junction held 11 bases outside the gene matches. CDR3 amino acids: CASRARERGGGEQFF. The CDR3 DNA sequence: TGTGCCAGTAGAGCCCGGGAGCGGGGGGGCGGTGAGCAGTTCTTC.

V usage is TRBV29-1 and J usage is TRBJ2-3; D remains ambiguous. With 3 bases removed from V and 0 bases from J, the gap between germline ends came to 7 bases. Germline V gene data show CDR1 as SQVTM and CDR2 as ANQGSEA. This CDR3 is 13 amino acids long. The CDR3 bases are TGCAGCGTTGACGCAGAAAGCACAGATACGCAGTATTTT. Protein sequence: CSVDAESTDTQYF.

The chain has TRBV5-6 and TRBJ1-2; D ambiguous. Per germline, CDR1 SGHDT and CDR2 YYEEEE. The V end was cut by 2 bases, the J end by 9 bases, with 8 bases between. CDR3 length: 11 residues. This CDR3 is CASSLQSSYTF. CDR3 bases: TGTGCCAGCAGCTTACAGAGTAGCTACACCTTC. The complete variable domain, with remaining parts taken from reference TRBV5-6 and TRBJ1-2, reads DAGVTQSPTHLIKTRGQQVTLRCSPKSGHDTVSWYQQALGQGPQFIFQYYEEEERQRGNFPDRFSGHQFPNYSSELNVNALLLGDSALYLCASSLQSSYTFGSGTRLTVV.

The J gene is TRBJ1-1, the V gene TRBV18, with TRBD1 identical over 7 bases. V shed 4 bases and J 3 bases; nucleotides not matched to a gene: 11. This CDR3 comprises 16 residues. Germline loops: CDR1 KGHSH, CDR2 LQKENI. The chain's CDR3 is CASSLRGTVGHTEAFF. DNA for the CDR3: TGTGCCAGCTCACTCCGCGGGACAGTTGGGCACACTGAAGCTTTCTTT.

This clone was counted once. The chain joins TRBV5-1 to TRBJ2-3; 7 nucleotides match TRBD1. The germline V gene encodes CDR1 SGHRS and CDR2 YFSETQ. The V and J ends lost 3 bases and 4 bases, in that order; junction bases with no gene match: 5. The CDR3 has 14 amino acids. The CDR3 nucleotides are TGCGCCAGCAGCTCCGACAGGGCTCCAGATACGCAGTATTTT. This translates into CASSSDRAPDTQYF. The full variable domain, in which reference TRBV5-1 and TRBJ2-3 provide the parts outside the CDR3, is KAGVTQTPRYLIKTRGQQVTLSCSPISGHRSVSWYQQTPGQGLQFLFEYFSETQRNKGNFPGRFSGRQFSNSRSEMNVSTLELGDSALYLCASSSDRAPDTQYFGPGTRLTVL.

The V gene is TRBV6-1, the J gene TRBJ2-5; TRBD2 is a possible D gene (5 bases). V was pared by 4 bases and J by 4 bases, with 10 bases between. The CDR3 consists of 13 residues. The germline CDR1 and CDR2 sequences are MNHNS and SASEGT. DNA for the CDR3: TGTGCCAGCAGTGCCGGACTGCGAGAGACCCAGTACTTC. This encodes CASSAGLRETQYF.

Remarks on this clone: Other DNA sequences in this sample translate to the same CDR3. The chain joins TRBV5-1 to TRBJ1-1, with a weak D call TRBD1 (5 bases). This CDR3 spans 13 amino acids. Trimming removed 1 base at V and 1 base at J, with 5 bases between. Germline V gene lookup returns CDR1 SGHRS and CDR2 YFSETQ. The CDR3: CASSLTGNTEAFF. Here the CDR3 DNA reads TGCGCCAGCAGCTTGACAGGGAACACTGAAGCTTTCTTT.

The V and J genes are TRBV19 and TRBJ2-7; 8 positions match TRBD1. The trim removed 3 bases at V and 0 bases at J, leaving 10 bases unmatched. This CDR3 spans 17 amino acids. Germline V gene data show CDR1 as LNHDA and CDR2 as SQIVND (reference sequence). The chain's CDR3 is CASSIGPGQGGSYEQYF. The CDR3 DNA is TGTGCCAGTAGTATTGGGCCCGGACAGGGCGGCTCCTACGAGCAGTACTTC.

This clone was counted between two and nine times. The CDR3 sequence is CASMDRVNTEAFF. The CDR3 nucleotides read TGTGCCAGTATGGACAGGGTTAACACTGAAGCTTTCTTT. The chain couples TRBV19 to TRBJ1-1; 8 bases agree with TRBD1. The CDR3 runs 13 residues. The germline V gene encodes CDR1 LNHDA and CDR2 SQIVND (reference sequence). J lost 2 bases, V lost 7 bases, and 3 bases had no gene match.

V and J are TRBV4-2 and TRBJ1-2, with 8 bases fitting TRBD1. V was pared by 6 bases and J by 2 bases, with 5 bases of the junction left unmatched. Per the germline V gene, CDR1 is LGHNA and CDR2 is YNFKEQ. This CDR3 region has 14 residues. The CDR3 here is CASSPGQGNYGYTF. The CDR3 coding sequence is TGTGCCAGCAGTCCTGGACAGGGCAACTATGGCTACACCTTC.

The V call is TRBV18, the J call TRBJ2-7; no reliable D call. The V end lost 2 bases, the J end lost 1 base, and 12 bases lay between the germline ends. Germline CDR1 and CDR2: KGHSH and LQKENI. The CDR3 runs to 15 residues. The CDR3, as DNA: TGTGCCAGCTCACCAGGGCCAGAATCTTCCTACGAGCAGTACTTC. Translated, it gives CASSPGPESSYEQYF.

J is TRBJ2-5 and V is TRBV5-1; D is perhaps TRBD1 (7 bases). The J call may be wrong; the DNA end is better matched by TRBJ2-7. The CDR3 length is 14 residues. Germline V gene lookup returns CDR1 SGHRS and CDR2 YFSETQ. The CDR3 loop reads CASSLEGRGAEQYF. CDR3 in DNA: TGCGCCAGCAGCTTGGAGGGCAGGGGGGCCGAGCAGTACTTC.

V is TRBV5-1 and J is TRBJ1-5; D not certain. With 3 bases removed from V and 1 base from J, the gap between germline ends came to 11 bases. The germline CDR1 and CDR2 sequences are SGHRS and YFSETQ. The CDR3 is 15 residues long. The CDR3 DNA reads as TGCGCCAGCAGCTCTATACCGGGGAGCAATCAGCCCCAGCATTTT. Protein: CASSSIPGSNQPQHF. Supplemented by reference TRBV5-1 and TRBJ1-5, the full variable domain reads KAGVTQTPRYLIKTRGQQVTLSCSPISGHRSVSWYQQTPGQGLQFLFEYFSETQRNKGNFPGRFSGRQFSNSRSEMNVSTLELGDSALYLCASSSIPGSNQPQHFGDGTRLSIL.

The chain joins TRBV28 to TRBJ2-7, with 8 bases aligning to TRBD1. In germline, CDR1 is MDHEN, CDR2 SYDVKM. Unmatched junction bases numbered 11, after V lost 7 bases and J lost 6 bases. This CDR3 spans 14 amino acids. This CDR3 is CASTGQGLNGEQYF. CDR3 bases: TGTGCCAGCACCGGACAGGGTTTGAATGGCGAGCAGTACTTC.